The 5 T cell receptor beta chains in this list originate from one sample, sequenced in a study of identical twins. One entry per CDR3 protein, called by TCRdb with MiXCR from the 5' RACE reads. This table has 250,000 to 350,000 distinct CDR3 sequences, roughly 8.6% appearing once. These data were also filed under a second study, of yellow fever vaccine responses in identical twins.

The source material was CD8+ T cells sorted from blood. These receptors came from a woman younger than 35 in good health.

This clonotype has only a few counts. This chain uses TRBV20-1 with TRBJ2-1; TRBD2 might be the D (6 bases). Germline assignment: CDR1 DFQATT and CDR2 SNEGSKA (reference sequence). This CDR3 is built from 19 residues. The V gene lost 7 bases and the J gene lost 2 bases, with 30 bases spanning the gap. The CDR3 region has the DNA TGCAGTGGGGGGTTTTTGGAGGGGACCCCATCTTCCCCCTACAATGAGCAGTTCTTC. Protein sequence: CSGGFLEGTPSSPYNEQFF.

This clonotype turned up a few times. The chain couples TRBV20-1 to TRBJ2-5; no clear D gene. The length of the CDR3 is 10 residues. Germline CDR1 reads DFQATT; CDR2 reads SNEGSKA (reference sequence). CDR3 DNA sequence: TGCAGCGCCCTTCGGGAGACCCAGTACTTC. This sequence encodes CSALRETQYF.

As regards this clonotype: One base away lies a much larger clone, so this may be a sequencing read error. The V call is TRBV20-1, the J call TRBJ2-7, with 10 bases fitting TRBD2. In germline, CDR1 is DFQATT, CDR2 SNEGSKA (reference sequence). The CDR3 runs 16 residues. The CDR3 here is CCARDTEREGRYEQYF. DNA for the CDR3: TGCTGTGCTAGAGATACTGAGCGGGAGGGACGATACGAGCAGTACTTC.

This clonotype was seen repeatedly, ten times or more. The chain employs TRBV29-1 and TRBJ2-5, with 10 positions matching TRBD2. Germline trimming cut 1 base from V and 4 bases from J; bases unmatched to any gene: 3. Germline CDR1 is SQVTM and CDR2 is ANQGSEA. The CDR3 loop spans 14 amino acids. CDR3 sequence: CSVEVLAGGETQYF. CDR3 bases: TGCAGCGTTGAAGTGTTAGCGGGAGGAGAGACCCAGTACTTC.

The sample holds many counts of this clonotype. The CDR3 spells CASSWTQRNEQFF. DNA of the CDR3: TGTGCCAGCAGCTGGACTCAGAGGAATGAGCAGTTCTTC. This chain links TRBV6-2 or TRBV6-3 with TRBJ2-1; D perhaps matches TRBD2 (5 bases). Germline V lookup: CDR1 MNHEY, CDR2 SVGEGT. V gave up 6 bases and J gave up 7 bases, with 13 bases separating them. The CDR3 has 13 amino acids.